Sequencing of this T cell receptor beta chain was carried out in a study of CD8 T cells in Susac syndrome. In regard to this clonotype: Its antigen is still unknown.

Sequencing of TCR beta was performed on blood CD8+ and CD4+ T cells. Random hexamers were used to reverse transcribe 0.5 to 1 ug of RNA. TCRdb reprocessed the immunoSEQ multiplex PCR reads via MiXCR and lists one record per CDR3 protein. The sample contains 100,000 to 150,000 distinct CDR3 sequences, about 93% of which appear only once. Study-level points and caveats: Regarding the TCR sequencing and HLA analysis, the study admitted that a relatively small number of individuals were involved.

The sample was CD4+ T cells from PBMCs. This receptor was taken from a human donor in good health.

The CDR3 region is CASSENYEQYF. CDR3 nucleotide sequence: TGTGCCAGCAGTGAGAACTACGAGCAGTACTTC. The chain carries TRBV2 and TRBJ2-7; D is unclear. With 3 bases removed from V and 3 bases from J, the gap between germline ends came to 3 bases. Germline V gene sequence: CDR1 SNHLY, CDR2 FYNNEI. The CDR3 sequence is 11 residues long.